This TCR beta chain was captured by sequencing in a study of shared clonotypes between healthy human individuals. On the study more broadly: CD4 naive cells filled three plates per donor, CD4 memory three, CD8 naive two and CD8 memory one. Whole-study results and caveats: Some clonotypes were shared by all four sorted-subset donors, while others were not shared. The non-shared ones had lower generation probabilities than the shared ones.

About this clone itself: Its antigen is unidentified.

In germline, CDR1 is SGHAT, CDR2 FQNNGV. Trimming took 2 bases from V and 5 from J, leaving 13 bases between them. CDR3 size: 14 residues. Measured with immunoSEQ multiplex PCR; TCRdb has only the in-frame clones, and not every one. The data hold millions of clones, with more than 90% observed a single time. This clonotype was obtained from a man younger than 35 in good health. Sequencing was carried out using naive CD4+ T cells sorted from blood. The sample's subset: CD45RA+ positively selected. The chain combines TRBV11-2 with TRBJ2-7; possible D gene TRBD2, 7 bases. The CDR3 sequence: CASSLWGGSDEQYF. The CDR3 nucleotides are TGTGCCAGCAGCTTATGGGGGGGCAGCGACGAGCAGTACTTC. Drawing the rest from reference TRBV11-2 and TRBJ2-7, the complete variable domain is EAGVAQSPRYKIIEKRQSVAFWCNPISGHATLYWYQQILGQGPKLLIQFQNNGVVDDSQLPKDRFSAERLKGVDSTLKIQPAKLEDSAVYLCASSLWGGSDEQYFGPGTRLTVT.